What follows are 20 T cell receptor beta chains derived from one specimen sequenced in a study of blood T cell repertoires in COVID-19. TCRdb's table, derived via immunoSEQ multiplex PCR, lists solely in-frame clones and lacks some. In the table there are about 190,000 clones, over 75% of which are singletons. The specimen sequenced was peripheral blood. These receptors all come from an older man with COVID-19, enrolled during active disease.

This clone occurred a few times. The gene calls are TRBV27 and TRBJ1-6; 7 bases fit TRBD1. V dropped 6 bases and J dropped 0; count of bases not matched to a gene: 8. Germline V lookup: CDR1 MNHEY, CDR2 SMNVEV (reference sequence). The length of the CDR3 is 17 residues. CDR3 loop: CASSRGQVSSYNSPLHF. In nucleotides, the CDR3 is TGTGCCAGCAGCCGCGGACAGGTTAGCTCCTATAATTCACCCCTCCACTTT.

This chain uses TRBV5-1 with TRBJ2-6; 7 nucleotides align to TRBD2. J lost 8 bases, V lost 7 bases, and 12 bases had no gene match. The length of the CDR3 is 15 residues. In germline, CDR1 is SGHRS, CDR2 YFSETQ. The CDR3 here is CASASPSGDPNVLTF. The CDR3 nucleotides read TGCGCCAGCGCTTCCCCTAGCGGAGATCCCAACGTCCTGACTTTC.

CDR3 loop: CASSLASGTNEQFF. The CDR3 region has the DNA TGTGCCAGCAGCTTGGCTAGCGGGACCAATGAGCAGTTCTTC. V gene TRBV13 combines with J gene TRBJ2-1; 9 positions agree with TRBD2. V was clipped by 3 bases and J by 6 bases; unmatched bases: 3. This CDR3 contains 14 residues. Germline V lookup: CDR1 PRHDT, CDR2 FYEKMQ (reference sequence).

The gene calls are TRBV18 and TRBJ2-1; possible D gene TRBD2, 6 bases. Trimming removed 2 bases at V and 9 bases at J, with 14 bases between. This CDR3 has 14 residues. CDR1 and CDR2 from the germline V gene are KGHSH and LQKENI. CDR3 in DNA: TGTGCCAGCTCACCATACCAGGCGGGGACTGAGCAGTTCTTC. Translation gives CASSPYQAGTEQFF.

This sequence joins TRBV4-3 and TRBJ2-2; tentative D call: TRBD2 (6 bases). The CDR3 length is 15 residues. Germline loops: CDR1 LGHNA, CDR2 YSLEER. The V end was cut by 2 bases, the J end by 5 bases, with 12 bases between. The CDR3 bases are TGCGCCAGCAGCCAACAACTTGGGACTACCGGGGAGCTGTTTTTT. Translation: CASSQQLGTTGELFF.

V usage is TRBV5-4 and J usage is TRBJ1-5; perhaps TRBD1 as D (5 bases). This CDR3 is built from 14 residues. Germline CDR1 is SGHNT and CDR2 is YYREEE (reference sequence). V lost 4 bases and J lost 0, with 8 bases in between. The CDR3 sequence: CASSTQGSNQPQHF. As DNA, the CDR3 is TGTGCCAGCAGCACGCAGGGTAGCAATCAGCCCCAGCATTTT.

Here the CDR3 reads CASSPNRASYNEQFF. The CDR3, as DNA: TGTGCCAGTAGTCCGAACAGGGCTTCCTACAATGAGCAGTTCTTC. The rearrangement links TRBV19 to TRBJ2-1; tentative D call: TRBD1 (6 bases). V was cut by 5 bases and J by 1 base, with 12 bases left in between. In germline, CDR1 is LNHDA, CDR2 SQIVND (reference sequence). This CDR3 is 15 amino acids long.

As DNA, the CDR3 is TGTGCCAGCAGTTACGCAGGACTAAACCCTTGGGATGAGCAGTTCTTC. It translates to CASSYAGLNPWDEQFF. The V and J genes are TRBV6-5 and TRBJ2-1; a possible D gene is TRBD2 (6 bases). Looked up from germline, CDR1 is MNHEY and CDR2 is SVGAGI. CDR3 size: 16 residues. V gave up 2 bases and J gave up 8 bases, with 19 bases separating them.

The CDR3 DNA follows: TGTGCCAGCAGCTTAAGGGGCGGGGAGCTGTTTTTT. It yields the protein CASSLRGGELFF. V and J are TRBV7-2 and TRBJ2-2; D might be TRBD1 (5 bases). This CDR3 spans 12 amino acids. CDR1 is SGHTA and CDR2 is FQGNSA in the germline V gene. V lost 2 bases to trimming and J lost 7 bases, with 5 bases between them.

V is TRBV6-1 and J is TRBJ1-4; 8 bases line up with TRBD1. The length of the CDR3 is 16 residues. The germline CDR1 and CDR2 sequences are MNHNS and SASEGT. J was trimmed by 7 bases and V by 0 bases; bases with no gene match: 7. The DNA for the CDR3 is TGTGCCAGCAGTGAAGCTTCGGACAGGGACTTTGAAAAACTGTTTTTT. Translated, it gives CASSEASDRDFEKLFF.

J is TRBJ2-7 and V is TRBV6-5, with TRBD1 as a possible D gene (6 bases). Germline loops: CDR1 MNHEY, CDR2 SVGAGI. Trimming took off 6 bases at V and 0 bases at J, with 15 bases between the two ends. The CDR3 extends over 15 amino acids. The CDR3 region is CASSRTGQSSYEQYF. The CDR3 nucleotides read TGTGCCAGCAGCCGCACAGGGCAGAGCTCCTACGAGCAGTACTTC.

This chain uses TRBV10-3 with TRBJ1-4; no clear D. Germline CDR1 reads ENHRY; CDR2 reads SYGVKD. The CDR3 has 15 amino acids. V was clipped by 3 bases and J by 0 bases, with 8 bases between them. The CDR3 DNA sequence: TGTGCCATCAGTGAAACCGCGGCAACTAATGAAAAACTGTTTTTT. Translating gives CAISETAATNEKLFF.

The chain is built from TRBV20-1 and TRBJ2-2; 7 positions agree with TRBD1. V was pared by 6 bases and J by 5 bases, with 0 bases of the junction left unmatched. The CDR3 sequence is 11 residues long. The V gene's germline CDR1 is DFQATT and CDR2 SNEGSKA (reference sequence). This CDR3 is CSARGTGELFF. The CDR3 DNA reads as TGCAGTGCCAGGGGGACCGGGGAGCTGTTTTTT.

The rearrangement links TRBV5-3 to TRBJ1-6; maybe TRBD1 (5 bases). TRBV5-3 is placed among ORFs of uncertain function. Trimming left V 8 bases short and J 10 bases short, with 10 bases between. The CDR3 is 11 residues long. The CDR3 loop reads CASPRGSPLHF. The CDR3 DNA reads TGTGCCAGTCCCCGGGGGTCACCCCTCCACTTT.

J is TRBJ2-1 and V is TRBV19; D ambiguous. V shed 4 bases and J shed 3 bases, with 7 bases lying between them. Germline loops: CDR1 LNHDA, CDR2 SQIVND (reference sequence). The CDR3 consists of 13 residues. The CDR3 DNA is TGTGCCAGTAGTAACTCCCACTACAATGAGCAGTTCTTC. The encoded protein is CASSNSHYNEQFF.

The genes are TRBV5-1 and TRBJ1-3; D unresolved. The V end was cut by 2 bases, the J end by 0 bases, with 9 bases between. The CDR3 contains 15 residues. Germline V gene data show CDR1 as SGHRS and CDR2 as YFSETQ. This CDR3 reads CASSFRGSSGNTIYF. The CDR3, as DNA: TGCGCCAGCAGCTTCAGAGGGAGCTCTGGAAACACCATATATTTT.

The chain is built from TRBV19 and TRBJ2-1; 15 bases agree with TRBD2. The junction had 8 bases not matched to a gene; V was cut back by 0 bases and J by 5 bases. Germline loops: CDR1 LNHDA, CDR2 SQIVND (reference sequence). The CDR3 consists of 19 residues. The DNA of the CDR3 is TGTGCCAGTAGTATAGAGCCCGCGGGACTAGCGGGGGGCAACAATGAGCAGTTCTTC. It translates to CASSIEPAGLAGGNNEQFF. Full variable domain (outside the CDR3, taken from reference TRBV19 and TRBJ2-1): DGGITQSPKYLFRKEGQNVTLSCEQNLNHDAMYWYRQDPGQGLRLIYYSQIVNDFQKGDIAEGYSVSREKKESFPLTVTSAQKNPTAFYLCASSIEPAGLAGGNNEQFFGPGTRLTVL.

CDR3: CASIAEYWGAGNTIYF. For the CDR3, the DNA is TGTGCCAGTATCGCCGAGTATTGGGGCGCCGGAAACACCATATATTTT. The J gene is TRBJ1-3, the V gene TRBV19; a possible D gene is TRBD1 (5 bases). This CDR3 has 16 amino acids. Germline V CDR1 and CDR2: LNHDA, SQIVND (reference sequence). The V end was cut by 7 bases, the J end by 4 bases, with 20 bases between.

At least ten counts were recorded for this clone. V is TRBV3-1 (or the pseudogene TRBV3-2) and J is TRBJ2-2; D might be TRBD2 (6 bases). The germline CDR1 and CDR2 sequences are LGHDT and YNNKEL (reference sequence). Trimming pared 2 bases from V and 5 bases from J, leaving 9 bases between. The CDR3 extends over 14 amino acids. CDR3 amino acids: CASSQSGRTGELFF. For the CDR3, the DNA is TGTGCCAGCAGCCAATCAGGGAGGACCGGGGAGCTGTTTTTT.

The gene calls are TRBV7-9 and TRBJ1-5, with TRBD1 as a possible D gene (5 bases). Looked up from germline, CDR1 is SEHNR and CDR2 is FQNEAQ (reference sequence). With 5 bases removed from V and 2 bases from J, the gap between germline ends came to 13 bases. The CDR3 has 15 amino acids. The CDR3 sequence: CASSPSGGGNQPQHF. CDR3 in DNA: TGTGCCAGCAGCCCGTCCGGGGGAGGCAATCAGCCCCAGCATTTT.